This T cell receptor beta chain was sequenced for a study of control samples from healthy donors and cancer patients (dated by TCRdb to 2020 to 2022). The CDR3 covers 12 residues, taking in both the cysteine and the phenylalanine. Only CDR3 DNA is held: 36 bases, read in frame from base 1. CDR1 MNHEY and CDR2 SMNVEV were looked up in the germline V gene (reference sequence). Deletion took 3 bases off V and 2 bases off J, with a span of 4 bases between the germline ends. The library was produced with the immunoSEQ multiplex PCR assay. TCRdb holds this immuneACCESS table with in-frame rearrangements only. Some clones are missing; in checked studies, unresolved V genes explain under half, and the rest has no known cause. The sample table lists roughly 49,000 clones, roughly 90% of them with a count of one. The ten largest make up 35% to 50% of the sample. This clone turned up a few times. It has no known antigen specificity. There are no base qualities to consult, and no much larger clone falls within one base.

This clonotype was obtained from a man aged 50 to 59 with head and neck cancer. The chain uses TRBV27 and TRBJ2-5, with the D gene too uncertain to name. Sequencing was carried out using PBMCs. The CDR3 reads CASSFPQETQYF. The DNA reads TGTGCCAGCAGTTTCCCGCAAGAGACCCAGTACTTC.